This TCR beta chain was captured in a study of cytomegalovirus exposure and HLA in healthy donors. Study context: Roughly 180 million T cells yielded 100 million or so unique TCR beta sequences, as an earlier analysis found.

As regards this clone: The antigen is unknown.

General study points: One cluster of highly shared sequence variants probably arose as a sequencing artifact.

Primers: 60 Vbeta forward and 13 Jbeta reverse. Sequencing used immunoSEQ multiplex PCR; TCRdb keeps in-frame clones, though not all of them. The table includes 70,000 to 95,000 clones, 70% to 80% detected once. Germline V CDR1 and CDR2: LNHNV, YYDKDF (reference sequence). The CDR3 consists of 15 residues. V was clipped by 5 bases and J by 5 bases, with 18 bases between them. This sequence joins TRBV15 and TRBJ2-5; TRBD1 is a possible D gene (6 bases). Sequencing was performed on PBMCs. The clonotype was recovered from a human donor in good health. This CDR3 reads CATSSLTGTGETQYF. The CDR3 nucleotides read TGTGCCACCAGCTCTCTGACAGGCACGGGGGAGACCCAGTACTTC.